Listed below are T cell receptor beta chains from one sample, sequenced in a study of blood T cell repertoires in COVID-19. The assay was immunoSEQ multiplex PCR, and TCRdb's table has in-frame clones only and misses some. The sample has 90,000 to 100,000 clones; around 75% are singletons. The sequenced material came from peripheral blood. These receptors all come from a man aged 65 to 79 with acute or convalescent COVID-19. Both conserved end residues are trimmed from each CDR3. Each record gives: CDR3 protein, V gene, CDR3 length, D gene. The D gene is left open where the match is weak.

CDR3: ASSLAQGKSNQPQH; V: TRBV28; length: 14; D: -
CDR3: ASSPSASGRASYNEQF; V: TRBV7-6; length: 16; D: TRBD2
CDR3: ASSAATSGRAADTQY; V: TRBV9; length: 15; D: TRBD2
CDR3: ASSPRRDTEAF; V: TRBV11-1; length: 11; D: -
CDR3: SARTSGRADGTQY; V: TRBV29-1; length: 13; D: TRBD2
CDR3: ASSRGAGALPPYNEQF; V: TRBV9; length: 16; D: TRBD2
CDR3: ATSSFSGGGETQY; V: TRBV15; length: 13; D: -
CDR3: ASRSTGTYGYT; V: TRBV27; length: 11; D: TRBD1
CDR3: ASSLGGLSSGNTIY; V: TRBV7-2; length: 14; D: -
CDR3: ASSILAGGGTDTQY; V: TRBV2; length: 14; D: TRBD2
CDR3: ASSFPGYNSPLH; V: TRBV27; length: 12; D: -
CDR3: ASSFPRTGALTGELF; V: TRBV28; length: 15; D: TRBD1
CDR3: ASSLQGTSVNREQY; V: TRBV28; length: 14; D: TRBD2
CDR3: ASSVAGAESSYNEQF; V: TRBV9; length: 15; D: -
CDR3: ASSMGLADTGELF; V: TRBV7-8; length: 13; D: TRBD2
CDR3: ASSVGTGLAPDTQY; V: TRBV9; length: 14; D: TRBD2
CDR3: ASSNPGARYNEQF; V: TRBV21-1; length: 13; D: -
CDR3: ASSFPGTRVKETQY; V: TRBV7-2; length: 14; D: TRBD2
CDR3: ASSVGGDPNEKLF; V: TRBV9; length: 13; D: -
CDR3: ASSLFGLSTDTQY; V: TRBV7-2; length: 13; D: -
CDR3: ASSYSKRGSIAGVADTQY; V: TRBV6-2/TRBV6-3; length: 18; D: TRBD2
CDR3: ASSFRPSSYNEQF; V: TRBV28; length: 13; D: -
CDR3: ACGTGWTDTQY; V: TRBV30; length: 11; D: -
CDR3: ASSTGLASTDTQY; V: TRBV19; length: 13; D: TRBD2
CDR3: ATSRDRRGAGELF; V: TRBV15; length: 13; D: -
CDR3: ASSLPERDRGRTDTQY; V: TRBV7-8; length: 16; D: TRBD1
CDR3: ASSAGTSISTDTQY; V: TRBV11-3; length: 14; D: -